The rows below give T cell receptor beta chains drawn from one sample of a study of cytomegalovirus exposure and HLA in healthy donors. TCRdb's table, derived via immunoSEQ multiplex PCR, lists solely in-frame clones and lacks some. The sample lists around 97,000 clones; roughly 73% were seen once. Input material: PBMCs. The source is a man aged 40-49 years in good health and CMV-seronegative. Both conserved end residues are part of each CDR3. D genes are given only for firm matches. Not every row has a clone size; where given, it reads once, few, many or a size class.

d_call,j_call,clone_size,v_call,cdr3_length,cdr3_aa,cdr3_nt
-,TRBJ1-2,-,TRBV5-5,14,CASSLEAGVYGYTF,TGTGCCAGCAGCTTGGAGGCAGGGGTTTATGGCTACACCTTC
TRBD2,TRBJ2-3,-,TRBV4-2,16,CASSQVTSGGPDTQYF,TGTGCCAGCAGCCAAGTGACTAGCGGGGGCCCAGATACGCAGTATTTT
-,TRBJ2-7,once,TRBV7-2,13,CASSFSVSYEQYF,TGTGCCAGCAGCTTTAGCGTGTCCTACGAGCAGTACTTC
TRBD1,TRBJ1-2,-,TRBV4-2,17,CASSQDLSTGGFYGYTF,TGTGCCAGCAGCCAAGATCTTTCGACAGGGGGCTTCTATGGCTACACCTTC
TRBD2,TRBJ2-3,-,TRBV6-6,14,CASSYSPGGDTQYF,TGTGCCAGCAGTTACTCACCGGGGGGTGATACGCAGTATTTT
-,TRBJ2-4,-,TRBV6-5,16,CASSYRQAHEGNIQYF,TGTGCCAGCAGTTACCGACAGGCCCATGAGGGAAACATTCAGTACTTC
-,TRBJ2-5,-,TRBV10-3,13,CAFSSRDSGEQYF,TGTGCCTTTTCCTCCCGGGATTCGGGAGAGCAGTACTTC
TRBD2,TRBJ2-3,-,TRBV29-1,15,CSVRGLVFSTDTQYF,TGCAGCGTTAGGGGACTAGTGTTCAGCACAGATACGCAGTATTTT
TRBD1,TRBJ2-6,-,TRBV7-3,17,CASSLGQGRAGANVLTF,TGTGCCAGCAGCTTAGGACAGGGTAGGGCTGGGGCCAACGTCCTGACTTTC
TRBD1,TRBJ1-5,-,TRBV7-9,14,CASSLGQGNQPQHF,TGTGCCAGCAGCTTAGGACAGGGAAATCAGCCCCAGCATTTT
TRBD2,TRBJ2-1,-,TRBV10-3,15,CAISVSGGGDNEQFF,TGTGCCATCAGTGTTAGCGGGGGGGGCGACAATGAGCAGTTCTTC
-,TRBJ2-7,-,TRBV6-5,14,CASSLYFQGGEQYF,TGTGCCAGCAGCCTCTACTTCCAGGGGGGTGAGCAGTACTTC
TRBD2,TRBJ2-5,-,TRBV11-3,15,CASSPRTSGDETQYF,TGTGCCAGCAGCCCCCGGACTAGCGGGGACGAGACCCAGTACTTC
-,TRBJ1-5,-,TRBV27,15,CASNLDGRDNQPQHF,TGTGCCAGCAATCTCGACGGGAGAGACAATCAGCCCCAGCATTTT
-,TRBJ2-7,-,TRBV7-2,15,CASSSKGAAFYEQYF,TGTGCCAGCAGCTCCAAAGGGGCAGCATTCTACGAGCAGTACTTC
-,TRBJ2-2,-,TRBV13,13,CASSLGASGELFF,TGTGCCAGCAGCTTAGGGGCCTCCGGGGAGCTGTTTTTT
TRBD1,TRBJ1-1,once,TRBV5-1,14,CASSRGQPNTEAFF,TGCGCCAGCAGCCGGGGACAGCCGAACACTGAAGCTTTCTTT
-,TRBJ1-4,-,TRBV5-5,13,CASSPGLTEKLFF,TGTGCCAGCAGCCCAGGGCTGACTGAAAAACTGTTTTTT
TRBD1,TRBJ2-5,-,TRBV5-8,14,CASSSGTGQETQYF,TGTGCCAGCAGCTCCGGGACAGGGCAAGAGACCCAGTACTTC
TRBD1,TRBJ2-2,-,TRBV7-9,14,CASSPTGDTGELFF,TGTGCCAGCAGCCCGACAGGGGACACCGGGGAGCTGTTTTTT
TRBD1,TRBJ1-5,-,TRBV30,13,CAWDRGNNQPQHF,TGTGCTTGGGACAGGGGGAACAATCAGCCCCAGCATTTT
TRBD1,TRBJ2-2,-,TRBV7-3,14,CASSEDRASGELFF,TGTGCCAGCAGCGAGGACAGGGCATCCGGGGAGCTGTTTTTT
-,TRBJ2-2,-,TRBV9,16,CASSVGLLSGTGELFF,TGTGCCAGCAGCGTAGGGTTATTGTCGGGGACCGGGGAGCTGTTTTTT
TRBD1,TRBJ2-2,-,TRBV7-6,15,CASSRDSENTGELFF,TGTGCCAGCAGCCGGGACAGCGAGAACACCGGGGAGCTGTTTTTT
TRBD1,TRBJ1-1,-,TRBV2,17,CASSVSGTEATNTEAFF,TGTGCCAGCAGTGTGAGTGGGACAGAGGCAACCAACACTGAAGCTTTCTTT
-,TRBJ2-5,-,TRBV2,15,CASSGMGTTQETQYF,TGTGCCAGCAGTGGGATGGGGACAACCCAAGAGACCCAGTACTTC
TRBD1,TRBJ2-3,-,TRBV6-5,13,CATLDRFPDTQYF,TGTGCCACCCTGGACAGGTTCCCAGATACGCAGTATTTT
-,TRBJ2-3,-,TRBV30,13,CAWRGRDKDTQYF,TGTGCCTGGAGGGGCCGGGACAAAGATACGCAGTATTTT
-,TRBJ2-7,-,TRBV27,15,CASSGHNMRTYEQYF,TGTGCCAGCAGTGGACACAATATGAGGACCTACGAGCAGTACTTC
-,TRBJ2-7,-,TRBV7-9,16,CASSLGQGGTSYEQYF,TGTGCCAGCAGCTTAGGACAGGGAGGAACCTCCTACGAGCAGTACTTC
TRBD2,TRBJ2-1,-,TRBV15,15,CATSRDGGAYNEQFF,TGTGCCACCAGCAGAGACGGGGGGGCTTACAATGAGCAGTTCTTC
TRBD1,TRBJ2-7,-,TRBV7-8,16,CASSLGLRTGNYEQYF,TGTGCCAGCAGCTTAGGATTGAGGACAGGGAACTACGAGCAGTACTTC
-,TRBJ2-7,-,TRBV7-8,15,CASSSQGPPFYEQYF,TGTGCCAGCAGCTCACAGGGTCCTCCATTCTACGAGCAGTACTTC
TRBD1,TRBJ2-3,-,TRBV5-1,16,CASSLGTGDNTDTQYF,TGCGCCAGCAGCTTGGGAACAGGGGACAACACAGATACGCAGTATTTT
-,TRBJ2-5,-,TRBV2,14,CASSERLGAETQYF,TGTGCCAGCAGTGAAAGGCTGGGAGCAGAGACCCAGTACTTC
-,TRBJ2-3,-,TRBV7-3,13,CASSPGRGDTQYF,TGTGCCAGCAGCCCCGGACGGGGAGATACGCAGTATTTT
TRBD1,TRBJ2-1,-,TRBV5-1,15,CASSSRQGRHNEQFF,TGCGCCAGCAGCTCGCGACAGGGCCGGCACAATGAGCAGTTCTTC
TRBD1,TRBJ1-1,-,TRBV7-9,16,CASSLGDRAKGTEAFF,TGTGCCAGCAGCTTAGGAGACAGGGCCAAGGGCACTGAAGCTTTCTTT
TRBD2,TRBJ2-7,few,TRBV27,14,CASSWSGRAYEQYF,TGTGCCAGCAGTTGGTCCGGGAGGGCCTACGAGCAGTACTTC
-,TRBJ1-2,few,TRBV4-1,13,CASSQTGSSGYTF,TGCGCCAGCAGCCAAACAGGGAGCAGTGGCTACACCTTC
-,TRBJ1-3,-,TRBV10-2,15,CAGLPQAISGNTIYF,TGCGCCGGGCTCCCGCAGGCAATCTCTGGAAACACCATATATTTT
-,TRBJ1-3,-,TRBV9,17,CASSPQVTGLSGNTIYF,TGTGCCAGCAGCCCGCAAGTGACAGGACTCTCTGGAAACACCATATATTTT
TRBD2,TRBJ2-1,-,TRBV18,15,CASSTTSGYYNEQFF,TGTGCCAGCTCAACGACTAGCGGGTACTACAATGAGCAGTTCTTC